The T cell receptor beta chain described here comes from a study of regulatory T cells in long-lasting Graves disease. Arm-PCR of CDR3 regions and iRepertoire HTBI primers were the basis on which TCR beta libraries were built. TCRdb recomputed calls from the multiplex PCR reads with MiXCR, one row per CDR3 protein. The data show 390,000 or so distinct CDR3 sequences, with roughly 20% seen just once and approximately 30% held by the top ten. Time point indicated: persistent/refractory GD, antithyroid drugs over 5 years with positive TRAb. With RNA extracted from PBMCs as input, the TCR library was made. By American Thyroid Association guidelines, Graves' disease was diagnosed in the cohort. This clonotype occurred a few times. The input for sequencing was peripheral blood mononuclear cells (PBMCs), taken when the disease was refractory, from a patient treated with antithyroid drugs. The sequence came from a woman between 40 and 50 years old with Graves disease.

This chain's CDR3 is CASADNSPLHF. In DNA form, the CDR3 reads TGTGCCAGCGCAGATAATTCACCCCTCCACTTT. The gene calls are TRBV7-9 and TRBJ1-6, with D unclear. The germline gives CDR1 SEHNR, CDR2 FQNEAQ (reference sequence). The ends were cut back, 8 bases at V and 5 bases at J, with 4 bases in the middle. The CDR3 length is 11 residues.